A single sample gave rise to the 16 T cell receptor beta chains below, sequenced in a study of T cell clonotyping in hematopoietic cell transplantation. The sample's time point: recipient sample about 28 days before transplant, after cytoreduction. The assay was immunoSEQ multiplex PCR, and TCRdb's table has in-frame clones only and misses some. In the table there are several thousand clones, roughly 87% of which are singletons. Sequences were derived from peripheral blood mononuclear cells, sampled before stem cell transplant. These receptors all come from a woman in her sixties or seventies with acute myeloid leukemia. Some clones in this sample may be carry-over from other donors' samples.

The chain uses TRBV29-1 and TRBJ2-3; tentatively, D is TRBD2 (6 bases). V was pared by 7 bases and J by 0 bases, with 17 bases between. CDR3 length: 15 amino acids. Germline V CDR1 and CDR2: SQVTM, ANQGSEA. CDR3 amino acids: CSASEASESTDTQYF. The CDR3 bases are TGCAGCGCCTCCGAAGCTAGCGAGAGCACAGATACGCAGTATTTT.

This chain links TRBV29-1 with TRBJ2-5; D unresolved. V was trimmed by 4 bases and J by 4 bases, leaving 7 bases between them. Per the germline V gene, CDR1 is SQVTM and CDR2 is ANQGSEA. The CDR3 contains 11 residues. The CDR3 DNA sequence: TGCAGCGTTGGAGAGAGAGAGACCCAGTACTTC. It encodes CSVGERETQYF.

This clone was seen only a few times. The rearrangement joins TRBV30 to TRBJ1-2; perhaps TRBD1 as D (5 bases). V was clipped by 2 bases and J by 3 bases, with 10 bases between them. Germline V CDR1 and CDR2: GTSNPN, SVGIG (reference sequence). The CDR3 covers 13 residues. The CDR3 region is CAWSLRAYYGYTF. The DNA of the CDR3 is TGTGCCTGGAGTCTCAGGGCCTACTATGGCTACACCTTC.

This chain connects TRBV30 to TRBJ2-3; 7 positions agree with TRBD2. This CDR3 is 15 amino acids long. V shed 4 bases, J shed 3 bases, and the junction held 10 bases outside the gene matches. Germline V gene sequence: CDR1 GTSNPN, CDR2 SVGIG (reference sequence). CDR3 loop: CAWTSVGRATDTQYF. CDR3 coding DNA: TGTGCCTGGACCTCCGTAGGGAGGGCGACAGATACGCAGTATTTT.

The genes are TRBV10-1 and TRBJ2-3; D not resolved. CDR1 is WNHNN and CDR2 is SYGVQD in the germline V gene (reference sequence). The CDR3 spans 15 residues. V was cut by 10 bases and J by 2 bases, with 19 bases left in between. Here the CDR3 DNA reads TGCGCCACCCCTTGTCGGTTGGAGAACACAGATACGCAGTATTTT. It translates to CATPCRLENTDTQYF.

This clone was found once. J is TRBJ2-6 and V is TRBV6-4; the D is unclear. CDR3 length equals 14 residues. Trimming took 4 bases from V and 0 from J, leaving 4 bases between them. The germline V gene has CDR1 MRHNA and CDR2 SNTAGT. The CDR3 coding sequence is TGTGCCAGCAGTGCCCTCTCTGGGGCCAACGTCCTGACTTTC. It is translated as CASSALSGANVLTF.

The V gene is TRBV6-6, the J gene TRBJ2-7; 11 nucleotides match TRBD2. Trimming removed 2 bases from V and 4 bases from J; junction bases left unmatched: 7. Germline assignment: CDR1 MNHNY and CDR2 SVGAGI (reference sequence). CDR3 length: 16 residues. The CDR3 loop is CASSYRGTSGPYEQYV. The CDR3, as DNA: TGTGCCAGCAGTTACCGCGGGACTAGCGGACCTTACGAGCAGTACGTC.

J is TRBJ1-4 and V is TRBV2; D is ambiguous. V was pared by 5 bases and J by 5 bases, with 3 bases between. The germline V gene has CDR1 SNHLY and CDR2 FYNNEI. The CDR3 totals 11 residues. This chain's CDR3 is CASSNNEKLFF. CDR3 bases: TGTGCCAGCAGTAACAATGAAAAACTGTTTTTT.

This sequence joins TRBV27 and TRBJ1-2; 7 bases map to TRBD1. The CDR3 length is 13 residues. The germline V gene encodes CDR1 MNHEY and CDR2 SMNVEV (reference sequence). Trimming at V came to 6 bases and at J to 3 bases, leaving 4 bases not matched to a gene. CDR3 nucleotides: TGTGCCAGCAGAGGACAGGCCGACTATGGCTACACCTTC. Protein sequence: CASRGQADYGYTF.

This clone has just one count. The chain uses TRBV9 and TRBJ2-1, with D possibly being TRBD1 (6 bases). The V gene's germline CDR1 is SGDLS and CDR2 YYNGEE. The CDR3 is made up of 15 amino acids. Trimming took 3 bases from V and 8 from J, leaving 18 bases between them. CDR3 coding DNA: TGTGCCAGCAGCGGTCAGGGGAGTAGGTGGGATGAGCAGTTCTTC. Its translation is CASSGQGSRWDEQFF.

The rearrangement uses TRBV7-9 and TRBJ2-7; D unclear. The CDR3 is 13 amino acids. Germline assignment: CDR1 SEHNR and CDR2 FQNEAQ (reference sequence). Trimming stripped 1 base from V and 2 bases from J, with 6 bases between. CDR3 sequence reads: CASSLDSTYEQYF. The CDR3 DNA reads as TGTGCCAGCAGCTTAGACAGCACCTACGAGCAGTACTTC.

This chain connects TRBV7-9 to TRBJ2-3; D remains unclear. The V and J ends lost 4 bases and 2 bases respectively, with 10 bases between them. This CDR3 comprises 14 residues. Germline lookup yields CDR1 SEHNR and CDR2 FQNEAQ (reference sequence). CDR3 loop: CASSSQIATDTQYF. The CDR3 coding sequence is TGTGCCAGCAGCTCCCAGATCGCCACAGATACGCAGTATTTT. The whole variable domain, filled in from reference TRBV7-9 and TRBJ2-3, reads DTGVSQNPRHKITKRGQNVTFRCDPISEHNRLYWYRQTLGQGPEFLTYFQNEAQLEKSRLLSDRFSAERPKGSFSTLEIQRTEQGDSAMYLCASSSQIATDTQYFGPGTRLTVL.

The gene calls are TRBV19 and TRBJ1-1, with 7 bases identical to TRBD1. Germline CDR1 is LNHDA and CDR2 is SQIVND (reference sequence). Trimming cost V 6 bases and J 5 bases; bases outside gene matches: 15. This CDR3 has 16 amino acids. DNA for the CDR3: TGTGCCAGTAGCCCTCCCGTCCAGGGCAGGGGGACTGAAGCTTTCTTT. Translated: CASSPPVQGRGTEAFF.

V and J are TRBV28 and TRBJ1-4, with no clear D. This CDR3 contains 15 residues. V was cut by 3 bases and J by 5 bases, with 13 bases left in between. Germline CDR1 is MDHEN and CDR2 is SYDVKM. The CDR3 reads CASSFTAASNEKLFF. In DNA, the CDR3 is TGTGCCAGCAGTTTTACAGCGGCCTCGAATGAAAAACTGTTTTTT.

The chain combines TRBV5-6 with TRBJ2-1, with a possible D match to TRBD2 (6 bases). The CDR3 length is 15 residues. CDR1 and CDR2 from the germline V gene are SGHDT and YYEEEE. Trimming stripped 0 bases from V and 7 bases from J, with 14 bases between. CDR3 amino acids: CASSLGLGFRNEQFF. The DNA for the CDR3 is TGTGCCAGCAGCTTGGGACTAGGGTTCAGGAATGAGCAGTTCTTC.

This chain connects TRBV11-3 to TRBJ1-2, with 8 positions matching TRBD1. Germline loops: CDR1 SGHNT, CDR2 YENEEA. CDR3 length: 14 amino acids. Trimming cost V 5 bases and J 3 bases; bases outside gene matches: 5. CDR3 coding DNA: TGTGCCAGCAGCGTGACAGGGGCGTACTATGGCTACACCTTC. Its protein product is CASSVTGAYYGYTF. Drawing the rest from reference TRBV11-3 and TRBJ1-2, the complete variable domain is EAGVVQSPRYKIIEKKQPVAFWCNPISGHNTLYWYLQNLGQGPELLIRYENEEAVDDSQLPKDRFSAERLKGVDSTLKIQPAELGDSAVYLCASSVTGAYYGYTFGSGTRLTVV.